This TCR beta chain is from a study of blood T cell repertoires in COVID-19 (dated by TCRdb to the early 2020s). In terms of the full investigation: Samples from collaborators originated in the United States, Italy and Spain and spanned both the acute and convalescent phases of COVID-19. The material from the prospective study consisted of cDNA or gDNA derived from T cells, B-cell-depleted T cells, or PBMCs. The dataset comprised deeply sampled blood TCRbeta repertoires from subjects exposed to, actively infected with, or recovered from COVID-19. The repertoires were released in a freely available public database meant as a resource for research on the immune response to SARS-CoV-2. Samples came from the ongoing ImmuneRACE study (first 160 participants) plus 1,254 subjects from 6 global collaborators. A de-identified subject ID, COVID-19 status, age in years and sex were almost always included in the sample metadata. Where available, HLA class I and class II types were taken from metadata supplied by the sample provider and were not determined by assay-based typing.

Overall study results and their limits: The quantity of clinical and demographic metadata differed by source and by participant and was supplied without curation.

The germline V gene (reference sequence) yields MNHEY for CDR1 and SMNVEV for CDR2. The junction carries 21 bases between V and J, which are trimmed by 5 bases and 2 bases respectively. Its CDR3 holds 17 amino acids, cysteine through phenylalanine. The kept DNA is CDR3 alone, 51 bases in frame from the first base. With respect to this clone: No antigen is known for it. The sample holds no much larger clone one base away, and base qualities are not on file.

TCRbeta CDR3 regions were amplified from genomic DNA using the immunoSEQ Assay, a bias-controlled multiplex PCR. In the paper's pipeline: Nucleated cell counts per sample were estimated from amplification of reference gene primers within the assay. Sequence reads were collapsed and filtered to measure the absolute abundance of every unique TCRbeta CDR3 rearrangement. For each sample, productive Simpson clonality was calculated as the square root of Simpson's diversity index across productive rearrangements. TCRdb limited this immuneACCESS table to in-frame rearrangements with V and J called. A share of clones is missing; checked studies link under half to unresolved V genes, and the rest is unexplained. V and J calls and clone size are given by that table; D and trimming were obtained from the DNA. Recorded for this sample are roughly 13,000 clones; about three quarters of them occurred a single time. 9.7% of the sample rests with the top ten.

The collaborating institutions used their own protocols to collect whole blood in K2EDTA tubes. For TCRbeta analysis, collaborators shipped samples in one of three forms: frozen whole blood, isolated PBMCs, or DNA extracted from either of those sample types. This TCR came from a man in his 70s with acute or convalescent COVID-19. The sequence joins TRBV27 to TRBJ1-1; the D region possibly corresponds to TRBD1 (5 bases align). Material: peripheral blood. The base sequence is TGTGCCAGCAGTCCCCACCCTCGCCCAGGGATAAACACTGAAGCTTTCTTT. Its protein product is CASSPHPRPGINTEAFF.